The next 15 T cell receptor beta chains were all read from a single sample in a study of T-cell reconstitution after alpha-beta-depleted transplantation in children. Unique molecular identifiers were used to barcode this TCRbeta library. Via MiXCR, TCRdb re-called the PCR reads, giving one row per CDR3 protein. The sample has around 530,000 distinct CDR3 sequences; approximately 29% are singletons. The material sequenced was PBMCs from the stem cell graft donor, taken from the stem cell graft. Source of these receptors: a human donor who donated a stem cell graft to a child with aplastic anemia.

The chain links TRBV7-6 to TRBJ2-1; 7 positions match TRBD2. CDR3 length equals 16 residues. Germline CDR1 reads SGHVS; CDR2 reads FNYEAQ. V gave up 1 base and J gave up 6 bases; unmatched junction bases: 9. CDR3 DNA sequence: TGTGCCAGCAGCTTAGTCGGGACTACCTCCGGCAATGAGCAGTTCTTC. Translating gives CASSLVGTTSGNEQFF. Variable domain in full (rest from reference TRBV7-6 and TRBJ2-1): GAGVSQSPRYKVTKRGQDVALRCDPISGHVSLYWYRQALGQGPEFLTYFNYEAQQDKSGLPNDRFSAERPEGSISTLTIQRTEQRDSAMYRCASSLVGTTSGNEQFFGPGTRLTVL.

The CDR3 reads CASTLVGTGQETQYF. CDR3 DNA: TGCGCCAGCACCCTGGTGGGGACAGGCCAAGAGACCCAGTACTTC. The gene calls are TRBV5-1 and TRBJ2-5; 8 positions match TRBD1. The germline V gene has CDR1 SGHRS and CDR2 YFSETQ. The V segment lost 6 bases and the J segment 1 base; nucleotides outside the gene matches: 8. This CDR3 contains 15 residues.

This chain links TRBV12-3 or TRBV12-4 with TRBJ2-3, with D hard to call. The CDR3 totals 14 residues. Trimming shortened V by 4 bases and J by 1 base, and 9 bases separated the two germline ends. CDR3 amino acids: CASSSKTGTDTQYF. The CDR3 region has the DNA TGTGCCAGCAGTTCGAAGACTGGCACAGATACGCAGTATTTT.

This clonotype came up a few times. The chain recombines TRBV29-1 with TRBJ2-2; D remains unclear. Trimming pared 3 bases from V and 6 bases from J, leaving 11 bases between. Germline V gene sequence: CDR1 SQVTM, CDR2 ANQGSEA. This CDR3 region has 13 residues. CDR3 sequence (DNA): TGCAGCGTTGAGTTGCCACCCGCCGGGGAGCTGTTTTTT. Amino acid sequence: CSVELPPAGELFF.

There are a few counts of this clonotype. This chain links TRBV5-1 with TRBJ2-1, with 8 bases lining up with TRBD2. The CDR3 covers 14 residues. Per germline, CDR1 SGHRS and CDR2 YFSETQ. V trimming: 7 bases; J trimming: 6 bases; junction bases outside the gene matches: 9. CDR3 protein: CASSEGSGGNEQFF. The DNA of the CDR3 is TGCGCCAGCTCCGAGGGAAGCGGGGGCAATGAGCAGTTCTTC.

The chain's CDR3 is CASSPPPWTGARDTQYF. CDR3 sequence (DNA): TGTGCCAGCAGTCCCCCCCCCTGGACAGGGGCGAGGGATACGCAGTATTTT. This rearrangement joins TRBV7-2 to TRBJ2-3, with 9 nucleotides matching TRBD1. Germline V gene data show CDR1 as SGHTA and CDR2 as FQGNSA. V dropped 6 bases and J dropped 6; count of bases not matched to a gene: 16. CDR3 size: 17 residues.

The genes are TRBV20-1 and TRBJ1-2, with TRBD1 as a possible D gene (6 bases). Germline V CDR1 and CDR2: DFQATT, SNEGSKA (reference sequence). Trimming shortened V by 6 bases and J by 5 bases, and 13 bases separated the two germline ends. This CDR3 region has 12 residues. The CDR3 reads CSAPRGSYGYTF. The CDR3 nucleotides read TGCAGTGCCCCGAGGGGGTCGTATGGCTACACCTTC.

The rearrangement uses TRBV6-5 and TRBJ2-2; either TRBD1 or TRBD2 may fit D (5 bases each). The germline V and J ends were trimmed by 4 bases and 6 bases, with 21 bases remaining between them. Germline-derived CDR1 and CDR2 are MNHEY and SVGAGI. The CDR3 length is 17 residues. In DNA form, the CDR3 reads TGTGCCAGCAGTTCCCAGGCTCGAGCAGGGACGGCCGGGGAGCTGTTTTTT. Translating gives CASSSQARAGTAGELFF.

This clonotype came up a few times. The V gene is TRBV3-1, the J gene TRBJ2-1, with D perhaps TRBD1 (5 bases). V gave up 1 base and J gave up 9 bases, with 10 bases separating them. CDR3 length equals 13 residues. Germline V gives CDR1 LGHDT, CDR2 YNNKEL (reference sequence). Here the CDR3 DNA reads TGTGCCAGCAGCCAAGTACGGACAAGTGAGCAGTTCTTC. Protein sequence: CASSQVRTSEQFF.

The V call is TRBV9, the J call TRBJ2-7; a weak D match, TRBD1 (6 bases). Between the trimmed V and J ends, which lost 3 bases and 3 bases, there was a span of 19 bases. The length of the CDR3 is 16 residues. Germline assignment: CDR1 SGDLS and CDR2 YYNGEE. CDR3 DNA sequence: TGTGCCAGCAGCGAGGACAGTATCACAATGGGCTACGAGCAGTACTTC. Its protein is CASSEDSITMGYEQYF.

For this clonotype: Possible read error: a much larger clone is one base away. The CDR3 spells CASSHSNQPQHF. The CDR3 coding sequence is TGTGCCAGCAGCCATAGCAATCAGCCCCAGCATTTT. The chain recombines TRBV7-2 with TRBJ1-5; D unresolved. The V gene lost 5 bases and the J gene lost 0 bases, with 2 bases spanning the gap. Germline loops: CDR1 SGHTA, CDR2 FQGNSA. This CDR3 comprises 12 residues.

The chain combines TRBV7-8 with TRBJ1-2; 9 bases fit TRBD1. Looked up from germline, CDR1 is SGHVS and CDR2 is FQNEAQ. CDR3 length equals 14 residues. V lost 2 bases to trimming and J lost 8 bases; unmatched junction nucleotides: 6. In DNA form, the CDR3 reads TGTGCCAGCAGCTTAAACAGGGGGCGAAACGGCTACACCTTC. Translation gives CASSLNRGRNGYTF.

The chain employs TRBV30 and TRBJ2-5; D tentatively reads TRBD1 or TRBD2 (5 bases each). Germline-derived CDR1 and CDR2 are GTSNPN and SVGIG (reference sequence). V shed 2 bases and J shed 2 bases, with 24 bases lying between them. The length of the CDR3 is 18 residues. The CDR3 DNA reads TGTGCCTGGAGTCCTATTCGAACCGGGACGCCAGCGCAAGAGACCCAGTACTTC. Residues: CAWSPIRTGTPAQETQYF.

The chain links TRBV29-1 to TRBJ1-3; no definite D call. The CDR3 totals 13 residues. The V gene's germline CDR1 is SQVTM and CDR2 ANQGSEA. The V end was cut by 4 bases, the J end by 4 bases, with 11 bases between. The CDR3 spells CSVVSLEGNTIYF. The CDR3, as DNA: TGCAGCGTTGTTTCTCTGGAGGGAAACACCATATATTTT.

This clonotype showed up just a few times. The chain links TRBV12-3 or TRBV12-4 to TRBJ2-3, with 8 bases that match TRBD2. The CDR3 sequence is 15 residues long. Trimming at V came to 3 bases and at J to 9 bases, leaving 11 bases not matched to a gene. This CDR3 reads CASSFGISGSRTQYF. DNA of the CDR3: TGTGCCAGCAGTTTCGGAATAAGCGGGAGTCGCACGCAGTATTTT.